One sample yielded the 14 T cell receptor beta chains listed below, sequenced in a study of cytotoxic CD8 clonotypes in ibrutinib-treated CLL. Using immunoSEQ multiplex PCR, the repertoire was profiled, and TCRdb retains in-frame clones only, with some absent. This table holds roughly 250,000 clones, 70% found once. The input for sequencing was PBMCs, taken after 24 months of ibrutinib treatment. Receptors originate from a human donor with chronic lymphocytic leukemia.

For the CDR3, the DNA is TGTGCCAGCAGCGTAAAGGGACTTCCTACCTACGAGCAGTACTTC. Translation gives CASSVKGLPTYEQYF. The rearrangement uses TRBV9 and TRBJ2-7, with D perhaps TRBD2 (6 bases). The CDR3 runs 15 residues. The V gene's germline CDR1 is SGDLS and CDR2 YYNGEE. Trimming shortened V by 1 base and J by 2 bases, and 13 bases separated the two germline ends.

This clone turned up a few times. The genes are TRBV19 and TRBJ2-7, with a weak D call TRBD1 (6 bases). Germline V lookup: CDR1 LNHDA, CDR2 SQIVND (reference sequence). The CDR3 is 14 residues long. Trimming left V 0 bases short and J 9 bases short, with 15 bases between. CDR3 in DNA: TGTGCCAGTAGTATAGATCACTCACAGGGTTTGCAGTACTTC. Its translation is CASSIDHSQGLQYF.

The chain carries TRBV5-4 and TRBJ2-7; D unclear. CDR3 length equals 14 residues. Germline-derived CDR1 and CDR2 are SGHNT and YYREEE (reference sequence). V lost 0 bases and J lost 7, with 14 bases in between. CDR3 residues: CASSLEGYFSEQYF. The CDR3 DNA reads as TGTGCCAGCAGCTTGGAGGGATACTTTAGTGAGCAGTACTTC.

This clone was seen once. This chain uses TRBV28 with TRBJ1-3; the match to TRBD1 covers 7 bases. CDR3 size: 14 residues. V lost 8 bases to trimming and J lost 2 bases; unmatched junction nucleotides: 6. Germline values: CDR1 MDHEN, CDR2 SYDVKM. The CDR3 spells CASEGGTAGNTIYF. The CDR3, as DNA: TGTGCCAGCGAGGGCGGGACAGCTGGAAACACCATATATTTT.

This chain uses TRBV27 with TRBJ2-7; D perhaps matches TRBD2 (6 bases). V shed 1 base and J shed 6 bases, with 13 bases lying between them. The germline CDR1 and CDR2 sequences are MNHEY and SMNVEV (reference sequence). The CDR3 runs to 14 residues. CDR3 DNA: TGTGCCAGCAGTTTATTTGAAGGGACTTCCGAGCAGTACTTC. It specifies CASSLFEGTSEQYF.

The chain is built from TRBV19 and TRBJ1-1; no reliable D call. V lost 5 bases and J lost 0, with 4 bases in between. The germline V gene encodes CDR1 LNHDA and CDR2 SQIVND (reference sequence). This CDR3 spans 12 amino acids. The CDR3 coding sequence is TGTGCCAGTAGTTATCTGAACACTGAAGCTTTCTTT. Translation: CASSYLNTEAFF.

This clone was counted between two and nine times. The chain links TRBV5-6 to TRBJ1-1; D gene unclear. Germline assignment: CDR1 SGHDT and CDR2 YYEEEE. V was trimmed by 7 bases and J by 4 bases, leaving 14 bases between them. The CDR3 spans 13 residues. The CDR3 region is CASARLGSTEAFF. CDR3 in DNA: TGTGCCAGCGCAAGATTGGGTAGCACTGAAGCTTTCTTT.

The V and J genes are TRBV27 and TRBJ2-7; D is unresolved. Germline CDR1 MNHEY, CDR2 SMNVEV (reference sequence). V gave up 3 bases and J gave up 5 bases, with 11 bases separating them. This CDR3 has 13 residues. The CDR3 nucleotides read TGTGCCAGCAGTTTTCTAGGTTCCCACGAGCAGTACTTC. Its translation is CASSFLGSHEQYF.

This clone was detected only a few times. CDR3 DNA: TGTGCTAGTGGTTTGGACCGGGGGACCCAGTACTTC. Encoded protein: CASGLDRGTQYF. This rearrangement joins TRBV12-5 to TRBJ2-5; D is possibly TRBD2 (5 bases). V was trimmed by 1 base and J by 7 bases, leaving 7 bases between them. The CDR3 is 12 residues long. Germline V gene data show CDR1 as LGHNT and CDR2 as FRNRAP.

This clone was detected a few times. The V call is TRBV28, the J call TRBJ1-5; 9 bases are a match to TRBD1. V dropped 6 bases and J dropped 5; count of bases not matched to a gene: 5. The germline CDR1 and CDR2 sequences are MDHEN and SYDVKM. CDR3 length equals 14 residues. The DNA of the CDR3 is TGTGCCAGCAGCCTGGACAGGGGTGATCAGCCCCAGCATTTT. The encoded protein is CASSLDRGDQPQHF. Combining the CDR3 with reference TRBV28 and TRBJ1-5 gives the whole variable domain DVKVTQSSRYLVKRTGEKVFLECVQDMDHENMFWYRQDPGLGLRLIYFSYDVKMKEKGDIPEGYSVSREKKERFSLILESASTNQTSMYLCASSLDRGDQPQHFGDGTRLSIL.

CDR3 amino acids: CASRPPSGDYYNEQFF. The CDR3 nucleotides read TGTGCCAGCAGGCCTCCTAGCGGGGACTACTACAATGAGCAGTTCTTC. The chain carries TRBV7-9 and TRBJ2-1; 9 nucleotides match TRBD2. CDR1 and CDR2 (germline): SEHNR, FQNEAQ (reference sequence). The ends lost 6 bases at V and 3 bases at J; junction bases unmatched: 9. CDR3 size: 16 residues.

This rearrangement joins TRBV15 to TRBJ2-2, with 12 bases matching TRBD2. The germline CDR1 and CDR2 sequences are LNHNV and YYDKDF (reference sequence). The junction had 8 bases not matched to a gene; V was cut back by 3 bases and J by 6 bases. The CDR3 extends over 17 amino acids. CDR3 loop: CATSRDLASGRAGELFF. The CDR3 DNA is TGTGCCACCAGCAGGGACCTGGCTAGCGGGAGGGCCGGGGAGCTGTTTTTT.

The rearrangement uses TRBV6-5 and TRBJ2-2; weak D call: TRBD1 (5 bases). The CDR3 length is 15 residues. V was clipped by 2 bases and J by 5 bases, with 12 bases between them. Germline V lookup: CDR1 MNHEY, CDR2 SVGAGI. CDR3: CASSYAQRGTGELFF. CDR3 sequence (DNA): TGTGCCAGCAGTTACGCCCAAAGGGGAACCGGGGAGCTGTTTTTT.

This chain connects TRBV29-1 to TRBJ1-2; 7 bases align to TRBD1. The CDR3 has 11 residues. Trimming removed 4 bases from V and 8 bases from J; junction bases left unmatched: 4. The V gene's germline CDR1 is SQVTM and CDR2 ANQGSEA. The CDR3 DNA reads as TGCAGCGTTGCGACAGGGAGGGGCTACACCTTC. Its protein product is CSVATGRGYTF. The full variable domain, its missing parts supplied by reference TRBV29-1 and TRBJ1-2, is SAVISQKPSRDICQRGTSLTIQCQVDSQVTMMFWYRQQPGQSLTLIATANQGSEATYESGFVIDKFPISRPNLTFSTLTVSNMSPEDSSIYLCSVATGRGYTFGSGTRLTVV.